The source of this TCR beta chain is a study of T cell repertoires in cytomegalovirus infection. Study details: Indications came from public TCR beta signatures; they pointed to CMV infection and to a matching HLA type. Study findings and constraints: Adding up the frequency of public TCR beta families identified people who carried CMV plus the relevant HLA.

On this clonotype: The antigen remains undetermined.

TCRdb re-called the reads through MiXCR, storing one row per CDR3 protein. The sample has hundreds of thousands of distinct CDR3 sequences; roughly 12% are singletons. The CDR3 totals 15 residues. The ends were cut back, 3 bases at V and 6 bases at J, with 15 bases in the middle. In germline, CDR1 is SGHTS, CDR2 YDEGEE. This rearrangement joins TRBV5-8 to TRBJ2-2; D possibly corresponds to TRBD1 (6 bases). Sequencing was performed on PBMCs. This clonotype was sampled from a human donor in good health (CMV status not recorded). Some clones in this sample may be carry-over from other donors' samples. Here the CDR3 reads CASSSRVTGAGELFF. The CDR3 nucleotides are TGTGCCAGCAGCTCGAGGGTGACAGGCGCCGGGGAGCTGTTTTTT. Complete variable domain (other parts from reference TRBV5-8 and TRBJ2-2): EAGVTQSPTHLIKTRGQQATLRCSPISGHTSVYWYQQALGLGLQFLLWYDEGEERNRGNFPPRFSGRQFPNYSSELNVNALELEDSALYLCASSSRVTGAGELFFGEGSRLTVL.